This entry is about one TCR beta chain. This sample stems from a study of blood T cell repertoires in COVID-19. Across the study: T cells, B-cell-depleted T cells, or PBMCs provided the cDNA or gDNA that served as material.

CDR3 length: 13 amino acids. Germline V gene sequence: CDR1 SNHLY, CDR2 FYNNEI. V dropped 8 bases and J dropped 2 bases, with 13 bases sitting between them. Here immunoSEQ multiplex PCR was the method, and the copy in TCRdb shows in-frame clones only, minus some. The sample has 200,000 or so clones, around four fifths seen once. The V gene is TRBV2, the J gene TRBJ2-7; D uncertain. This TCR was sampled from a woman in her 30s with acute or convalescent COVID-19. Sequenced: peripheral blood. The CDR3 DNA is TGTGCCAGCTCGTCACTCTCCACCTACGAGCAGTACTTC. This translates into CASSSLSTYEQYF.